The clone carrying this T cell receptor (beta chain) was detected ten times or more. Its cognate antigen is unknown. The data are from a study of T cells in Graves' hyperthyroidism and ophthalmopathy. Study-level points and caveats: Most thyroid clonotypes expanded above 0.001 appeared in blood too.

RNA transcripts served as the template for amplifying TCR beta CDR3 regions. RT-PCR in the first round (using the HTBI primer set) targeted the TCR CDR3. MiXCR, applied by TCRdb to the multiplex PCR reads, yields one record per CDR3 protein. Of 500,000 to 650,000 distinct CDR3 sequences detected, approximately 49% appear once; the ten largest clones hold about two fifths. Thyroid ultrasound and orbital computed tomography, with clinical symptoms and serum thyroxine and TRAb, informed diagnoses. Germline V CDR1 and CDR2: SEHNR, FQNEAQ (reference sequence). The CDR3 consists of 18 residues. V was clipped by 8 bases and J by 7 bases; unmatched bases: 19.

V is TRBV7-9 and J is TRBJ1-4; 10 bases align to TRBD1. Sequencing input: peripheral blood or thyroid tissue (not recorded which). The source is an adult woman with Graves' disease, either hyperthyroidism or ophthalmopathy (not recorded which). The CDR3 loop reads CASASRRDRGIFVEKLFF. DNA of the CDR3: TGTGCCAGCGCCTCCCGCCGGGACAGGGGTATCTTCGTTGAAAAACTGTTTTTT.